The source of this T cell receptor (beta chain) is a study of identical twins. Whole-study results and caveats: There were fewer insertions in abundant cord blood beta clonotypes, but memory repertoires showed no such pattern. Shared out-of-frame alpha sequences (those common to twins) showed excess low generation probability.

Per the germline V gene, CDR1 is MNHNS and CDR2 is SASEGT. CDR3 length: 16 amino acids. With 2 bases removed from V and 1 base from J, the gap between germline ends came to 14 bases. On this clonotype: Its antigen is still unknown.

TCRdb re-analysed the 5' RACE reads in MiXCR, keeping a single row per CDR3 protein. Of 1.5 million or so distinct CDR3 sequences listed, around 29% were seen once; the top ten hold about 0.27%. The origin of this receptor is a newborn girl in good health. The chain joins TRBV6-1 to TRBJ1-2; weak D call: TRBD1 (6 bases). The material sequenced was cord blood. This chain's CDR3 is CASSEKAGAFNYGYTF. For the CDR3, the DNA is TGTGCCAGCAGTGAAAAGGCAGGGGCCTTTAACTATGGCTACACCTTC.